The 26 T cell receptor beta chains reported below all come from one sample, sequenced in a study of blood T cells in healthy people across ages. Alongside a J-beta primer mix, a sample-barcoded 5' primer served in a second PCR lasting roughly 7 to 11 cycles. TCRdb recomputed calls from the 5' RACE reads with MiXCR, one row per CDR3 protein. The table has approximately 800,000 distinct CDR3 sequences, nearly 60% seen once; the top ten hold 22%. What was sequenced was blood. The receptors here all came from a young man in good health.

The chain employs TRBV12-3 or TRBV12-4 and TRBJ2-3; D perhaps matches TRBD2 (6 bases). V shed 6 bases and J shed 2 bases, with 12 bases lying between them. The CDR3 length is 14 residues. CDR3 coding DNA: TGTGCCAGCAGATTACGGGGGACCACAGATACGCAGTATTTT. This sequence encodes CASRLRGTTDTQYF.

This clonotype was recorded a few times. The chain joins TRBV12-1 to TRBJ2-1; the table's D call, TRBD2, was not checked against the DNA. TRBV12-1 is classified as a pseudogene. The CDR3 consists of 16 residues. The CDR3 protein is CASSFYSGRACDEQFF. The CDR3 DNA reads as TGTGCCAGCAGCTTTTATAGCGGGAGGGCTTGCGATGAGCAGTTCTTC.

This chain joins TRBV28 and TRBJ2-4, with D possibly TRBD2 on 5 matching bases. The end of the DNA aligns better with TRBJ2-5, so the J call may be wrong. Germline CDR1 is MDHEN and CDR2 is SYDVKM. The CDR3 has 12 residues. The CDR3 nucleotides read TGTGCCAGCACAAAACCCCGGGGGACCCAGTACTTC. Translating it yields CASTKPRGTQYF.

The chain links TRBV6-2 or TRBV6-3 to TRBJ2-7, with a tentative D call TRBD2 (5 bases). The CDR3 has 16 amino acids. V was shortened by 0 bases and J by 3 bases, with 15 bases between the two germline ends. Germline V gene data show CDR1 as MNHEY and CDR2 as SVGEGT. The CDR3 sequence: CASSYSLPGMGYEQYF. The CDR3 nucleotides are TGTGCCAGCAGTTACTCGCTCCCGGGGATGGGCTACGAGCAGTACTTC.

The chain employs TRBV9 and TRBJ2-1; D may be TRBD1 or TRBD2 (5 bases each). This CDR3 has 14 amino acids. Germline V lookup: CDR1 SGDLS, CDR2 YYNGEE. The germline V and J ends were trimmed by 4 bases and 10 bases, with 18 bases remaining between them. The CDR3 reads CASSLGSGASEQFF. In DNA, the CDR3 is TGTGCCAGCAGCCTAGGGAGTGGGGCCAGCGAGCAGTTCTTC.

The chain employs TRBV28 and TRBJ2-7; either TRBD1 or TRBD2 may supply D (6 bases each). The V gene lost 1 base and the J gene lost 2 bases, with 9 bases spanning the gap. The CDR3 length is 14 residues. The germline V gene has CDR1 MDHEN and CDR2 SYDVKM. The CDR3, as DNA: TGTGCCAGCAGTTTATACAGGGAGGCCTACGAGCAGTACTTC. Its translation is CASSLYREAYEQYF.

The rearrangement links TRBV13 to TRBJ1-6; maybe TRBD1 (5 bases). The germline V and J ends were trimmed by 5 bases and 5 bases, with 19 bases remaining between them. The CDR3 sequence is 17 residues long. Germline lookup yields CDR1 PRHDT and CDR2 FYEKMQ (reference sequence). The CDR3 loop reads CASSPGRSRVNNSPLHF. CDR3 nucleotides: TGTGCCAGCAGCCCCGGGAGAAGCAGGGTTAATAATTCACCCCTCCACTTT. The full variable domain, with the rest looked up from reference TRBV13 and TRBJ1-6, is AAGVIQSPRHLIKEKRETATLKCYPIPRHDTVYWYQQGPGQDPQFLISFYEKMQSDKGSIPDRFSAQQFSDYHSELNMSSLELGDSALYFCASSPGRSRVNNSPLHFGNGTRLTVT.

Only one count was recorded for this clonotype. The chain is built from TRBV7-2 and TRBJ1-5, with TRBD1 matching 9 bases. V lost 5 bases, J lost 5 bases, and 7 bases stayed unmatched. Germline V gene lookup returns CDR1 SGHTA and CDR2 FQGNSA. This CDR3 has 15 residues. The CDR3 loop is CASSPTTGGYQPQHF. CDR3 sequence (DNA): TGTGCCAGCAGCCCAACGACAGGGGGTTATCAGCCCCAGCATTTT.

CDR3 region: CASSGKVLSTDTQYF. The DNA for the CDR3 is TGTGCCAGCAGCGGGAAAGTCCTAAGCACAGATACGCAGTATTTT. The rearrangement uses TRBV21-1 and TRBJ2-3; whether TRBD2, the table's D call, matches the DNA was not checked. TRBV21-1 is reported as a pseudogene. This CDR3 region has 15 residues.

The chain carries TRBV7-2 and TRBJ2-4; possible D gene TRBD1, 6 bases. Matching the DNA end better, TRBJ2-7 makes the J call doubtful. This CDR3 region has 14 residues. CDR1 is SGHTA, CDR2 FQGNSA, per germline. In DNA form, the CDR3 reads TGTGCCAGCAGCGGGGACAATTGGGTTTACGAGCAGTACTTC. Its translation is CASSGDNWVYEQYF.

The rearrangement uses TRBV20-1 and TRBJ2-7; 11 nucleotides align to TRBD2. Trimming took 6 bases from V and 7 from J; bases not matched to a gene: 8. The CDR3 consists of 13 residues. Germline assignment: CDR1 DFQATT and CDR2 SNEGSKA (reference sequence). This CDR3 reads CSAQLAGGREQYF. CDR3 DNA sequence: TGCAGTGCCCAGCTAGCGGGAGGAAGGGAGCAGTACTTC.

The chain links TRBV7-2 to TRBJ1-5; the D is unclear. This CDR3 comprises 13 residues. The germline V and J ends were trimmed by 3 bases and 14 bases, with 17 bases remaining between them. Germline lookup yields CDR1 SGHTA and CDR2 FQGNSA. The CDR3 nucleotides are TGTGCCAGCAGCTTGTTCCCCCCCCGCCCCGAGCATTTT. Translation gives CASSLFPPRPEHF.

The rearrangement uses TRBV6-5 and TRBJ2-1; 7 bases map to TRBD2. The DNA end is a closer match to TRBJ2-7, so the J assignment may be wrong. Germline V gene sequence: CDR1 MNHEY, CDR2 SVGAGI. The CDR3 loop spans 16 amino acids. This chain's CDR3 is CASSHYGGGPGNEQYF. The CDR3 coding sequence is TGTGCCAGCAGCCATTATGGGGGAGGGCCTGGCAATGAGCAGTACTTC.

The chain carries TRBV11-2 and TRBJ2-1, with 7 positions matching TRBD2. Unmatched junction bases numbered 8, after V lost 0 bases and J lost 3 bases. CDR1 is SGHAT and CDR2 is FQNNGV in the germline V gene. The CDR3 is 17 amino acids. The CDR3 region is CASSLEASGSFYNEQFF. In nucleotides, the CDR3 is TGTGCCAGCAGCTTAGAAGCTAGCGGAAGCTTCTACAATGAGCAGTTCTTC.

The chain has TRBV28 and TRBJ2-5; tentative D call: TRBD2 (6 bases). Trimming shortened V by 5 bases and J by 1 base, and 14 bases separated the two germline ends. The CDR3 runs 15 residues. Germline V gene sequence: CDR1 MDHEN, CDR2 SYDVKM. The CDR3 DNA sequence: TGTGCCAGCAGTCCAATGTCCGGGGGCCAAGAGACCCAGTACTTC. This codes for CASSPMSGGQETQYF.

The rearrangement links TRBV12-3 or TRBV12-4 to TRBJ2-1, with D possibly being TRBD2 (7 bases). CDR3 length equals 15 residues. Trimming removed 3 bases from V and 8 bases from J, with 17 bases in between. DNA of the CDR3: TGTGCCAGCAGTTTTGGCGGGGGCGGTTGGTATGAGCAGTTCTTC. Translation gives CASSFGGGGWYEQFF.

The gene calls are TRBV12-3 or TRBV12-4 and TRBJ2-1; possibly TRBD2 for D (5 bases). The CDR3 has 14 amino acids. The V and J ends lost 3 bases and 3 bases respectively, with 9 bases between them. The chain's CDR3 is CASSFQRFYNEQFF. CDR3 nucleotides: TGTGCCAGCAGTTTTCAGCGGTTCTACAATGAGCAGTTCTTC.

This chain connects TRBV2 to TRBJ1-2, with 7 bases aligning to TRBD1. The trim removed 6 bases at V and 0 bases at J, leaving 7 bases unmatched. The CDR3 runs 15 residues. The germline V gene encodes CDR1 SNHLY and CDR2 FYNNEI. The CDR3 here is CASSLQGVPNYGYTF. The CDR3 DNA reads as TGTGCCAGCAGCTTGCAGGGGGTCCCTAACTATGGCTACACCTTC.

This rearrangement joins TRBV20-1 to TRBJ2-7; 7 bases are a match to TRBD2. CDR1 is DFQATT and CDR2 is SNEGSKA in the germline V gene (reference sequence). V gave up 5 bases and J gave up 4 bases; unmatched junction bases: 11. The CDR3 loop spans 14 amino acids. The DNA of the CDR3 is TGCAGTGCTGAAGAGGGCGGGAGTCTTTACGAGCAGTACTTC. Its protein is CSAEEGGSLYEQYF.

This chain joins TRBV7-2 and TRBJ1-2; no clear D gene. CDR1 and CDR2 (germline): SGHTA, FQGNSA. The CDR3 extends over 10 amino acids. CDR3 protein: CAIYQGGYTF. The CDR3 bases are TGTGCTATTTATCAAGGTGGCTACACCTTC.

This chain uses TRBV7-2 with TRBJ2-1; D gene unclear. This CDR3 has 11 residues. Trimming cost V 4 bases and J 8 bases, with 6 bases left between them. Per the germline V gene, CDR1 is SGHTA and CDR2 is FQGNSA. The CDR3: CASSYTHEQFF. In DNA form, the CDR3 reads TGTGCCAGCAGCTATACCCATGAGCAGTTCTTC.

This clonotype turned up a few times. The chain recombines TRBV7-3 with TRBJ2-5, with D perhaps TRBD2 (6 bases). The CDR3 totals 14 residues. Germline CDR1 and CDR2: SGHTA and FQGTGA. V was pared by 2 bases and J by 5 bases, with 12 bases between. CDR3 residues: CASSLAGPDETQYF. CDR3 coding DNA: TGTGCCAGCAGCTTAGCGGGGCCGGATGAGACCCAGTACTTC.

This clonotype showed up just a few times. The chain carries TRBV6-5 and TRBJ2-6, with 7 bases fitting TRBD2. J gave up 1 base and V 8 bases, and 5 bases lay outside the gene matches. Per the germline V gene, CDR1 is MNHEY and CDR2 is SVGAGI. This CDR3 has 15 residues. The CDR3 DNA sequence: TGTGCCAGCTCTCGGGAGGCGTCTGGGGCCAACGTCCTGACTTTC. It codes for CASSREASGANVLTF.

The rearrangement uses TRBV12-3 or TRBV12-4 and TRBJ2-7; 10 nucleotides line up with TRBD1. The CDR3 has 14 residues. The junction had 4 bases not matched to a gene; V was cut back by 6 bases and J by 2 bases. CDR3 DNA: TGTGCCAGCAGATGGACAGGGGGGACCTACGAGCAGTACTTC. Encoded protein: CASRWTGGTYEQYF.

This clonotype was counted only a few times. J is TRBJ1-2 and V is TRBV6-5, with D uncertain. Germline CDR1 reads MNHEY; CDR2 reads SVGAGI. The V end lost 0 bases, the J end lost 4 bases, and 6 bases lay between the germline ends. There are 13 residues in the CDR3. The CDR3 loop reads CASSYSTGYGYTF. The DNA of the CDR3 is TGTGCCAGCAGTTACTCGACGGGCTATGGCTACACCTTC.

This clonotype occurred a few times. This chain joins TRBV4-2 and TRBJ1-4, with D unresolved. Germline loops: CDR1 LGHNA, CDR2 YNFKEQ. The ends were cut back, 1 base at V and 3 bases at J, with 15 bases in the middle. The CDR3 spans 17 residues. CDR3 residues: CASSQGVYAVSNEKLFF. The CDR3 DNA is TGTGCCAGCAGCCAAGGTGTGTACGCCGTGTCTAATGAAAAACTGTTTTTT.